This TCR beta chain was observed in a study of T-cell reconstitution after alpha-beta-depleted transplantation in children. This clonotype was detected ten times or more. This CDR3 region has 13 residues. V was clipped by 3 bases and J by 4 bases, with 7 bases between them. Germline-derived CDR1 and CDR2 are LNHNV and YYDKDF (reference sequence). During its preparation, the TCRbeta library received unique molecular identifiers. TCRdb analysed the PCR reads with MiXCR anew, one entry per CDR3 protein. This table holds hundreds of thousands of distinct CDR3 sequences, approximately 16% found once. This chain connects TRBV15 to TRBJ2-1; D possibly uses TRBD1 or TRBD2 (5 bases each). The TCR comes from a human donor who donated a stem cell graft to a child with acute myeloid leukemia. The source was PBMCs from the stem cell graft donor, collected from the stem cell graft. CDR3 amino acids: CATSSGAYNEQFF. The DNA for the CDR3 is TGTGCCACCAGCAGCGGGGCTTACAATGAGCAGTTCTTC.